Following are 25 T cell receptor beta chains from one sample sequenced in a study of cytomegalovirus exposure and HLA in healthy donors. The PCR ran on 60 Vbeta and 13 Jbeta primers. Sequenced by immunoSEQ multiplex PCR; TCRdb stores in-frame clones only, minus some. The table lists more than 55,000 clones. The source material was PBMCs. These TCRs come from a woman in her forties in good health and CMV-seropositive.

The rearrangement joins TRBV5-4 to TRBJ1-3; D may be TRBD1 (5 bases). V was shortened by 1 base and J by 0 bases, with 11 bases between the two germline ends. The length of the CDR3 is 16 residues. The germline V gene has CDR1 SGHNT and CDR2 YYREEE (reference sequence). This CDR3 reads CASSLMAGNSGNTIYF. Written as DNA, the CDR3 is TGTGCCAGCAGCTTGATGGCAGGGAACTCTGGAAACACCATATATTTT.

The chain links TRBV6-6 to TRBJ2-5; 7 bases are a match to TRBD1. J gave up 0 bases and V 5 bases, and 3 bases lay outside the gene matches. CDR1 MNHNY and CDR2 SVGAGI come from the germline V gene (reference sequence). The CDR3 is made up of 14 amino acids. CDR3 bases: TGTGCCAGCAGTGCCGGGACAGACCAAGAGACCCAGTACTTC. Its translation is CASSAGTDQETQYF.

The V and J genes are TRBV25-1 and TRBJ2-3; 7 positions agree with TRBD2. The CDR3 is made up of 15 amino acids. J was trimmed by 1 base and V by 8 bases; bases with no gene match: 9. Germline V lookup: CDR1 MGHDK, CDR2 SYGVNS. The CDR3 DNA is TGTGCCAGCCGCCCCCCGGGGGGAGGCACAGATACGCAGTATTTT. Its translation: CASRPPGGGTDTQYF.

The V gene is TRBV5-1, the J gene TRBJ2-1; TRBD2 matches 7 bases. V lost 0 bases, J lost 0 bases, and 6 bases stayed unmatched. There are 17 residues in the CDR3. CDR1 is SGHRS and CDR2 is YFSETQ in the germline V gene. The CDR3 reads CASSLGSSGSSYNEQFF. The DNA for the CDR3 is TGCGCCAGCAGCTTGGGTTCTAGCGGAAGCTCCTACAATGAGCAGTTCTTC. Together with reference TRBV5-1 and TRBJ2-1, the CDR3 gives the full variable domain: KAGVTQTPRYLIKTRGQQVTLSCSPISGHRSVSWYQQTPGQGLQFLFEYFSETQRNKGNFPGRFSGRQFSNSRSEMNVSTLELGDSALYLCASSLGSSGSSYNEQFFGPGTRLTVL.

The chain combines TRBV29-1 with TRBJ2-1, with 7 bases fitting TRBD2. With 5 bases clipped from V and 0 bases from J, the junction kept 7 bases outside the gene matches. Germline assignment: CDR1 SQVTM and CDR2 ANQGSEA. This CDR3 comprises 15 residues. Here the CDR3 reads CSVRGVSSSYNEQFF. The CDR3 DNA follows: TGCAGCGTTCGGGGGGTGAGTAGCTCCTACAATGAGCAGTTCTTC.

The V and J genes are TRBV18 and TRBJ2-5; D remains unclear. Germline CDR1 and CDR2: KGHSH and LQKENI. V dropped 4 bases and J dropped 4 bases, with 10 bases sitting between them. The CDR3 has 13 residues. The CDR3 loop reads CASSLAQGETQYF. Here the CDR3 DNA reads TGTGCCAGCTCACTAGCCCAAGGAGAGACCCAGTACTTC.

This rearrangement joins TRBV5-1 to TRBJ2-2, with a weak D call TRBD2 (7 bases). The germline V gene has CDR1 SGHRS and CDR2 YFSETQ. Deletions cut 1 base from V and 5 bases from J, with 15 bases between. The CDR3 consists of 16 residues. CDR3 coding DNA: TGCGCCAGCAGCTTGAGGATCGGGGGGCGAACCGGGGAGCTGTTTTTT. Translated: CASSLRIGGRTGELFF.

V is TRBV9 and J is TRBJ1-5; no reliable D call. Trimming stripped 0 bases from V and 8 bases from J, with 15 bases between. Germline CDR1 reads SGDLS; CDR2 reads YYNGEE. This CDR3 is built from 15 residues. CDR3 loop: CASSVGREQIEPQHF. The DNA of the CDR3 is TGTGCCAGCAGCGTAGGTAGGGAGCAAATAGAGCCCCAGCATTTT.

V usage is TRBV30 and J usage is TRBJ1-1; 8 bases align to TRBD1. The ends lost 3 bases at V and 1 base at J; junction bases unmatched: 1. The germline gives CDR1 GTSNPN, CDR2 SVGIG (reference sequence). The CDR3 runs 13 residues. The CDR3 sequence is CAWRGQGNTEAFF. The CDR3 bases are TGTGCCTGGAGAGGACAGGGGAACACTGAAGCTTTCTTT.

The chain combines TRBV10-3 with TRBJ2-1; 7 nucleotides agree with TRBD2. The CDR3 length is 19 residues. Germline loops: CDR1 ENHRY, CDR2 SYGVKD. The V gene end was trimmed by 0 bases and the J gene end by 0 bases; junction bases not matched to a gene: 11. The CDR3: CAISESNVGRTSSYNEQFF. CDR3 nucleotide sequence: TGTGCCATCAGTGAGTCGAATGTCGGGAGGACCAGCTCCTACAATGAGCAGTTCTTC.

This chain joins TRBV9 and TRBJ2-3, with D hard to call. Germline values: CDR1 SGDLS, CDR2 YYNGEE. This CDR3 region has 16 residues. V lost 4 bases, J lost 3 bases, and 18 bases lay in between. Here the CDR3 reads CASSPSGGPKTDTQYF. The CDR3 DNA sequence: TGTGCCAGCAGCCCCAGTGGTGGGCCAAAAACAGATACGCAGTATTTT.

The chain uses TRBV4-1 and TRBJ2-1; 8 positions agree with TRBD2. The CDR3 consists of 14 residues. Per the germline V gene, CDR1 is MGHRA and CDR2 is YSYEKL. J was trimmed by 8 bases and V by 1 base; bases with no gene match: 4. Here the CDR3 DNA reads TGCGCCAGCAGCCAAGGACTAGCGAGATATGAGCAGTTCTTC. As protein: CASSQGLARYEQFF.

The CDR3 nucleotides read TGTGCCAGCTTGGTCAGTCCAGCGAGCACAGATACGCAGTATTTT. This gives the protein CASLVSPASTDTQYF. The chain employs TRBV18 and TRBJ2-3; D is undetermined. There are 15 residues in the CDR3. Trimming pared 7 bases from V and 0 bases from J, leaving 14 bases between. Germline V CDR1 and CDR2: KGHSH, LQKENI.

As DNA, the CDR3 is TGTGCCATCAATTCGGACATAAATGAGCAGTTCTTC. Translating it yields CAINSDINEQFF. J is TRBJ2-1 and V is TRBV10-3; D might be TRBD1 (5 bases). V lost 7 bases and J 7 bases, leaving 11 bases between the germline ends. CDR3 length equals 12 residues. Germline V lookup: CDR1 ENHRY, CDR2 SYGVKD.

The genes are TRBV10-1 and TRBJ2-3; 12 bases are a match to TRBD2. V shed 5 bases, J shed 6 bases, and the junction held 9 bases outside the gene matches. Germline V gene lookup returns CDR1 WNHNN and CDR2 SYGVQD (reference sequence). There are 16 residues in the CDR3. CDR3: CASSQLLAGGPDTQYF. DNA for the CDR3: TGCGCCAGCAGTCAACTACTAGCGGGGGGCCCGGATACGCAGTATTTT.

The V and J genes are TRBV11-2 and TRBJ2-2, with TRBD1 matching over 8 bases. Trimming removed 6 bases from V and 5 bases from J; junction bases left unmatched: 8. The CDR3 is 15 amino acids. From germline, CDR1 is SGHAT and CDR2 FQNNGV. CDR3 sequence reads: CASRLQGVGTGELFF. Written as DNA, the CDR3 is TGTGCCAGCAGGTTACAGGGGGTAGGGACCGGGGAGCTGTTTTTT.

V and J are TRBV27 and TRBJ2-2; 8 bases match TRBD1. CDR1 and CDR2 (germline): MNHEY, SMNVEV (reference sequence). V lost 3 bases to trimming and J lost 5 bases; unmatched junction nucleotides: 8. CDR3 length: 16 amino acids. This chain's CDR3 is CASSFSTGELTGELFF. For the CDR3, the DNA is TGTGCCAGCAGTTTCTCGACAGGGGAATTGACCGGGGAGCTGTTTTTT.

This chain links TRBV5-4 with TRBJ2-5; 9 bases map to TRBD1. Germline V CDR1 and CDR2: SGHNT, YYREEE (reference sequence). The V segment lost 5 bases and the J segment 3 bases; nucleotides outside the gene matches: 5. The CDR3 totals 14 residues. CDR3 region: CASSKTGGEETQYF. In nucleotides, the CDR3 is TGTGCCAGCAGTAAAACAGGGGGCGAAGAGACCCAGTACTTC.

The gene calls are TRBV5-1 and TRBJ1-2; D is undetermined. The V end lost 3 bases, the J end lost 7 bases, and 13 bases lay between the germline ends. Per germline, CDR1 SGHRS and CDR2 YFSETQ. This CDR3 has 13 amino acids. The CDR3 DNA reads as TGCGCCAGCAGCTCCTTCCGCGGGCCTGGCTACACCTTC. It yields the protein CASSSFRGPGYTF.

The V call is TRBV7-3, the J call TRBJ1-5; D call uncertain. The ends were cut back, 2 bases at V and 6 bases at J, with 8 bases in the middle. Germline CDR1 reads SGHTA; CDR2 reads FQGTGA. This CDR3 is built from 13 residues. In DNA form, the CDR3 reads TGTGCCAGCAGCTTACGGGCGGGTCAGCCCCAGCATTTT. It is translated as CASSLRAGQPQHF.

This chain connects TRBV2 to TRBJ1-1; the match to TRBD1 covers 7 bases. The trim removed 8 bases at V and 2 bases at J, leaving 11 bases unmatched. The CDR3 is 15 residues long. Looked up from germline, CDR1 is SNHLY and CDR2 is FYNNEI. Written as DNA, the CDR3 is TGTGCCAGCCGGAGGGGGCAGGAGAGAAACACTGAAGCTTTCTTT. It specifies CASRRGQERNTEAFF. Drawing the rest from reference TRBV2 and TRBJ1-1, the complete variable domain is EPEVTQTPSHQVTQMGQEVILRCVPISNHLYFYWYRQILGQKVEFLVSFYNNEISEKSEIFDDQFSVERPDGSNFTLKIRSTKLEDSAMYFCASRRGQERNTEAFFGQGTRLTVV.

DNA for the CDR3: TGTGCCAGTACCTTGACAGGGGGCCCCAATCAGCCCCAGCATTTT. Its protein is CASTLTGGPNQPQHF. This sequence joins TRBV19 and TRBJ1-5, with TRBD1 matching over 10 bases. The CDR3 sequence is 15 residues long. CDR1 and CDR2 from the germline V gene are LNHDA and SQIVND (reference sequence). Germline trimming cut 7 bases from V and 3 bases from J; bases unmatched to any gene: 6. The full variable domain, in which reference TRBV19 and TRBJ1-5 provide the parts outside the CDR3, is DGGITQSPKYLFRKEGQNVTLSCEQNLNHDAMYWYRQDPGQGLRLIYYSQIVNDFQKGDIAEGYSVSREKKESFPLTVTSAQKNPTAFYLCASTLTGGPNQPQHFGDGTRLSIL.

The chain recombines TRBV13 with TRBJ2-7; D is unclear. Germline values: CDR1 PRHDT, CDR2 FYEKMQ (reference sequence). With 5 bases removed from V and 2 bases from J, the gap between germline ends came to 10 bases. CDR3 length: 13 amino acids. The CDR3: CASSAGRTYEQYF. DNA of the CDR3: TGTGCCAGCAGCGCAGGCAGGACCTACGAGCAGTACTTC.

The chain uses TRBV19 and TRBJ1-2; the match to TRBD1 covers 7 bases. The V gene end was trimmed by 3 bases and the J gene end by 4 bases; junction bases not matched to a gene: 8. Germline V gives CDR1 LNHDA, CDR2 SQIVND (reference sequence). This CDR3 has 15 amino acids. The CDR3 region has the DNA TGTGCCAGTAGTATGGCTAGAGGGGGCGGCTATGGCTACACCTTC. Translated, it gives CASSMARGGGYGYTF.

V and J are TRBV5-4 and TRBJ2-7, with D tentatively TRBD2 (6 bases). The germline V gene has CDR1 SGHNT and CDR2 YYREEE (reference sequence). Trimming stripped 3 bases from V and 2 bases from J, with 15 bases between. The CDR3 totals 15 residues. The CDR3 loop is CASSWETGLTYEQYF. CDR3 in DNA: TGTGCCAGCAGCTGGGAGACGGGACTGACCTACGAGCAGTACTTC. The complete variable domain, with remaining parts taken from reference TRBV5-4 and TRBJ2-7, reads ETGVTQSPTHLIKTRGQQVTLRCSSQSGHNTVSWYQQALGQGPQFIFQYYREEENGRGNFPPRFSGLQFPNYSSELNVNALELDDSALYLCASSWETGLTYEQYFGPGTRLTVT.